These 30 T cell receptor delta chains came from one sample sequenced in a study of gamma-delta T cells after stem cell transplantation. TCRdb re-called the RT-PCR reads using CATT. Its listing shows dozens of delta-chain clones. Source material: gamma-delta T cells. Receptor source: a human donor. It is not recorded whose cells these are; they may come from a transplant donor. This table probably holds off-target reads from a library built for another chain.

The CDR3 reads CACDVLLGEEKTTDKLIF. Here the CDR3 DNA reads TGTGCCTGTGACGTTCTACTGGGGGAGGAAAAAACCACCGATAAACTCATCTTT. The rearrangement links TRDV2 to TRDJ1, with TRDD3 identical over 9 bases. The CDR3 is 18 amino acids. V lost 3 bases, J lost 1 base, and 14 bases stayed unmatched. CDR1 GEAIGNYY and CDR2 EKD come from the germline V gene.

The V call is TRDV2, the J call TRDJ1; 13 positions match TRDD3. In germline, CDR1 is GEAIGNYY, CDR2 EKD. The CDR3 is 20 amino acids. After removal of 4 bases from V and 4 bases from J, the junction contained 20 bases not matched to a gene. CDR3 region: CACEKLGDTRKAHNDDKLIF. The DNA for the CDR3 is TGTGCCTGTGAAAAACTGGGGGATACGCGTAAGGCCCACAATGACGATAAACTCATCTTT.

The genes are TRDV1 and TRDJ2; maybe TRDD2 (5 bases). V shed 3 bases and J shed 5 bases, with 28 bases lying between them. The CDR3 has 20 residues. CDR1 and CDR2 (germline): TSWWSYY, QGS. CDR3 amino acids: CALGEVESVFFPPVTAQLFF. The CDR3 DNA is TGTGCTCTTGGGGAGGTGGAATCAGTCTTCTTCCCCCCCGTTACAGCACAACTCTTCTTT.

This clone appeared a few times. This sequence joins TRDV1 and TRDJ1; 9 nucleotides align to TRDD3. J gave up 3 bases and V 9 bases, and 29 bases lay outside the gene matches. The germline CDR1 and CDR2 sequences are TSWWSYY and QGS. The CDR3 contains 21 residues. CDR3 protein: CALASTPPWGMRGAGPDKLIF. The DNA of the CDR3 is TGTGCTCTAGCATCCACCCCTCCCTGGGGGATGCGCGGCGCAGGCCCCGATAAACTCATCTTT.

The J gene is TRDJ1, the V gene TRDV2, with TRDD3 matching 7 bases. Germline V gene sequence: CDR1 GEAIGNYY, CDR2 EKD. CDR3 length: 15 residues. J lost 5 bases, V lost 0 bases, and 8 bases had no gene match. CDR3 sequence reads: CACDTVGIVKDKLIF. The CDR3 region has the DNA TGTGCCTGTGACACCGTGGGGATAGTTAAGGATAAACTCATCTTT.

This rearrangement joins TRDV1 to TRDJ1; 13 bases are a match to TRDD3. V lost 3 bases to trimming and J lost 1 base; unmatched junction nucleotides: 14. CDR1 is TSWWSYY, CDR2 QGS, per germline. This CDR3 comprises 20 residues. CDR3 protein: CALGDLPTDWGIRGTDKLIF. The CDR3 bases are TGTGCTCTTGGGGACCTTCCTACGGACTGGGGGATACGTGGCACCGATAAACTCATCTTT.

The rearrangement joins TRDV1 to TRDJ1; D is ambiguous. This CDR3 comprises 18 residues. V lost 0 bases to trimming and J lost 0 bases, with 17 bases between them. Germline V gene lookup returns CDR1 TSWWSYY and CDR2 QGS. This CDR3 is CALGELASSKGNTDKLIF. CDR3 in DNA: TGTGCTCTTGGGGAACTGGCCTCCAGTAAAGGGAACACCGATAAACTCATCTTT.

This clone was detected only once. The chain employs TRDV2 and TRDJ1; 13 nucleotides match TRDD3. CDR3 length: 19 amino acids. Germline V CDR1 and CDR2: GEAIGNYY, EKD. The J segment lost 0 bases and the V segment lost 3 bases, leaving 12 bases of the junction unmatched. The CDR3 bases are TGTGCCTGTGACCCGCTACTGGGGGATACGCCGGGCTACACCGATAAACTCATCTTT. Translation gives CACDPLLGDTPGYTDKLIF.

The sample holds a few counts of this clone. CDR3 bases: TGTGCCTGTGACACCGCAGAGTGCTGGGGGAGCAGCTCCTGGGACACCCGACAGATGTTTTTC. Protein: CACDTAECWGSSSWDTRQMFF. The V and J genes are TRDV2 and TRDJ3, with 8 nucleotides matching TRDD3. Germline V gene data show CDR1 as GEAIGNYY and CDR2 as EKD. J lost 0 bases, V lost 0 bases, and 12 bases had no gene match. The CDR3 sequence is 21 residues long.

A few counts support this clone. The chain combines TRDV2 with TRDJ3, with 9 bases aligning to TRDD3. The CDR3 length is 18 residues. CDR1 and CDR2 (germline): GEAIGNYY, EKD. Trimming cost V 3 bases and J 0 bases; bases outside gene matches: 5. CDR3 DNA sequence: TGTGCCTGTGACCCACTGGGGGACAGCTCCTGGGACACCCGACAGATGTTTTTC. It is translated as CACDPLGDSSWDTRQMFF.

This chain joins TRDV2 and TRDJ1; 7 bases line up with TRDD3. The CDR3 covers 15 residues. The V gene's germline CDR1 is GEAIGNYY and CDR2 EKD. Unmatched junction bases numbered 6, after V lost 0 bases and J lost 3 bases. The CDR3 DNA is TGTGCCTGTGACACCCTCTGGGGGTTTGCCGATAAACTCATCTTT. Translation: CACDTLWGFADKLIF.

The table lists this clone with a few counts. V gene TRDV2 combines with J gene TRDJ3; 9 bases align to TRDD3. The CDR3 contains 21 residues. V was pared by 0 bases and J by 0 bases, with 11 bases of the junction left unmatched. The germline V gene encodes CDR1 GEAIGNYY and CDR2 EKD. CDR3 nucleotide sequence: TGTGCCTGTGACACCGCAGAGTACTGGGGGAGCAGCTCCTGGGACACCCGACAGATGTTTTTC. Translated: CACDTAEYWGSSSWDTRQMFF.

The CDR3 is CACDFVLNTDKLIF. CDR3 bases: TGTGCCTGTGACTTTGTACTGAACACCGATAAACTCATCTTT. V usage is TRDV2 and J usage is TRDJ1; D is ambiguous. Looked up from germline, CDR1 is GEAIGNYY and CDR2 is EKD. There are 14 residues in the CDR3. The V end was cut by 3 bases, the J end by 0 bases, with 10 bases between.

The chain carries TRDV2 and TRDJ1; no clear D. The CDR3 is 16 residues long. The V and J ends lost 3 bases and 5 bases respectively, with 21 bases between them. CDR1 is GEAIGNYY and CDR2 is EKD in the germline V gene. CDR3 amino acids: CACDPIWKTKGDKLIF. The CDR3 bases are TGTGCCTGTGACCCTATCTGGAAAACTAAGGGGGATAAACTCATCTTT.

The chain links TRDV2 to TRDJ3; 9 bases line up with TRDD3. The V and J ends lost 2 bases and 0 bases, in that order; junction bases with no gene match: 10. Germline values: CDR1 GEAIGNYY, CDR2 EKD. The CDR3 has 20 amino acids. Here the CDR3 reads CACDSVLGETSSWDTRQMFF. CDR3 nucleotide sequence: TGTGCCTGTGACAGCGTACTGGGGGAGACTAGCTCCTGGGACACCCGACAGATGTTTTTC.

The chain combines TRDV2 with TRDJ1, with 9 bases matching TRDD3. This CDR3 has 14 residues. Germline CDR1 and CDR2: GEAIGNYY and EKD. The junction had 7 bases not matched to a gene; V was cut back by 2 bases and J by 7 bases. This chain's CDR3 is CACDNLGDLGKLIF. CDR3 nucleotide sequence: TGTGCCTGTGACAATCTGGGGGATTTAGGTAAACTCATCTTT.

The V and J genes are TRDV2 and TRDJ3; D is undetermined. Germline V gene lookup returns CDR1 GEAIGNYY and CDR2 EKD. V lost 1 base, J lost 0 bases, and 21 bases lay in between. The CDR3 loop spans 21 amino acids. The CDR3 DNA reads as TGTGCCTGTGACACTCATGGTCGGCGGAGGAAGAGCTCCTGGGACACCCGACAGATGTTTTTC. It yields the protein CACDTHGRRRKSSWDTRQMFF.

This clone appeared a few times. The chain uses TRDV2 and TRDJ2; 10 nucleotides match TRDD3. Germline CDR1 and CDR2: GEAIGNYY and EKD. The CDR3 is 16 amino acids. J was trimmed by 4 bases and V by 3 bases; bases with no gene match: 7. The CDR3 is CACDSMGDTKTAQLFF. In DNA, the CDR3 is TGTGCCTGTGACTCTATGGGGGATACAAAGACAGCACAACTCTTCTTT.

This chain connects TRDV2 to TRDJ1; D remains unclear. Trimming pared 0 bases from V and 0 bases from J, leaving 13 bases between. The CDR3 totals 16 residues. CDR1 and CDR2 (germline): GEAIGNYY, EKD. CDR3 loop: CACDTVGRQHTDKLIF. CDR3 nucleotides: TGTGCCTGTGACACCGTCGGGAGACAGCACACCGATAAACTCATCTTT.

The sample holds one count of this clone. This chain joins TRDV1 and TRDJ1, with TRDD3 identical over 8 bases. V shed 2 bases, J shed 2 bases, and the junction held 19 bases outside the gene matches. This CDR3 has 20 amino acids. CDR1 and CDR2 (germline): TSWWSYY, QGS. CDR3 nucleotide sequence: TGTGCTCTTGGGGAAAGCGGCTACGTTGGGATACGGGGGAGGACCGATAAACTCATCTTT. Protein product: CALGESGYVGIRGRTDKLIF.

This clone turned up a few times. The genes are TRDV2 and TRDJ1; 8 nucleotides match TRDD3. CDR1 is GEAIGNYY, CDR2 EKD, per germline. Unmatched junction bases numbered 9, after V lost 3 bases and J lost 10 bases. This CDR3 comprises 13 residues. DNA of the CDR3: TGTGCCTGTGACCCACTGGGGGCCCGGGGACTCATCTTT. It is translated as CACDPLGARGLIF.

The chain is built from TRDV1 and TRDJ1, with 8 bases matching TRDD3. J was trimmed by 0 bases and V by 0 bases; bases with no gene match: 9. The CDR3 totals 18 residues. Germline V gene sequence: CDR1 TSWWSYY, CDR2 QGS. The CDR3 coding sequence is TGTGCTCTTGGGGAACTGTGGAGCTGGGGGAGAAACACCGATAAACTCATCTTT. Protein: CALGELWSWGRNTDKLIF.

The chain joins TRDV2 to TRDJ1; possibly TRDD3 for D (6 bases). CDR1 is GEAIGNYY and CDR2 is EKD in the germline V gene. The CDR3 totals 18 residues. The germline V and J ends were trimmed by 3 bases and 4 bases, with 26 bases remaining between them. CDR3 region: CACDPLRGITPRGDKLIF. The CDR3 DNA follows: TGTGCCTGTGACCCCCTGAGAGGGATAACCCCCCGGGGCGATAAACTCATCTTT.

The chain links TRDV2 to TRDJ1; 10 nucleotides agree with TRDD3. CDR1 and CDR2 (germline): GEAIGNYY, EKD. With 0 bases clipped from V and 0 bases from J, the junction kept 39 bases outside the gene matches. The CDR3 is made up of 28 amino acids. CDR3 in amino acids: CACDTVFRADGGYWGGVHIKEHTDKLIF. The CDR3 region has the DNA TGTGCCTGTGACACCGTCTTTCGTGCCGATGGGGGATACTGGGGAGGTGTACACATTAAAGAGCACACCGATAAACTCATCTTT.

Concerning this clone itself: One end of the junction varies from germline; a read error may be responsible. The chain recombines TRDV2 with TRDJ3; 9 bases map to TRDD3. Germline loops: CDR1 GEAIGNYY, CDR2 EKD. CDR3 length equals 20 residues. As DNA, the CDR3 is TGTGCCTGTGACAGCGTACTGGGGGAGACTAGCTCCTGTGACACCCGACAGATGTTTTTC. As protein: CACDSVLGETSSCDTRQMFF.

The chain carries TRDV2 and TRDJ3; 9 bases align to TRDD3. Germline V gene data show CDR1 as GEAIGNYY and CDR2 as EKD. This CDR3 region has 19 residues. V trimming: 1 base; J trimming: 4 bases; junction bases outside the gene matches: 10. The CDR3 spells CACDTVSGDTVWDTRQMFF. The CDR3 nucleotides are TGTGCCTGTGACACAGTTAGTGGGGATACGGTTTGGGACACCCGACAGATGTTTTTC.

This clone turned up a few times. The genes are TRDV2 and TRDJ1; 9 bases fit TRDD3. Germline loops: CDR1 GEAIGNYY, CDR2 EKD. V was pared by 3 bases and J by 0 bases, with 4 bases of the junction left unmatched. The CDR3 is 15 amino acids. Written as DNA, the CDR3 is TGTGCCTGTGACCGACTGGGGGACCACACCGATAAACTCATCTTT. As protein: CACDRLGDHTDKLIF.

V gene TRDV2 combines with J gene TRDJ1, with 10 positions matching TRDD3. Germline V lookup: CDR1 GEAIGNYY, CDR2 EKD. The CDR3 has 21 amino acids. Germline trimming cut 1 base from V and 3 bases from J; bases unmatched to any gene: 22. In DNA, the CDR3 is TGTGCCTGTGACACTGTGGGGAGTACTGGGGGATTTCGGGTCGAGGCCGATAAACTCATCTTT. Its translation: CACDTVGSTGGFRVEADKLIF.

This CDR3 is CACDTLLGDTRGTDKLIF. CDR3 DNA sequence: TGTGCCTGTGACACTCTACTGGGGGATACGCGTGGGACCGATAAACTCATCTTT. This chain links TRDV2 with TRDJ1, with TRDD3 identical over 13 bases. The germline V gene has CDR1 GEAIGNYY and CDR2 EKD. V shed 1 base, J shed 2 bases, and the junction held 9 bases outside the gene matches. The CDR3 runs 18 residues.

This clone has just a few counts. This chain links TRDV2 with TRDJ1; 7 bases are a match to TRDD3. V dropped 3 bases and J dropped 4; count of bases not matched to a gene: 7. The CDR3 runs to 14 residues. Germline V gives CDR1 GEAIGNYY, CDR2 EKD. In DNA form, the CDR3 reads TGTGCCTGTGACGACCTGGGGGCTAGCGATAAACTCATCTTT. Protein product: CACDDLGASDKLIF.